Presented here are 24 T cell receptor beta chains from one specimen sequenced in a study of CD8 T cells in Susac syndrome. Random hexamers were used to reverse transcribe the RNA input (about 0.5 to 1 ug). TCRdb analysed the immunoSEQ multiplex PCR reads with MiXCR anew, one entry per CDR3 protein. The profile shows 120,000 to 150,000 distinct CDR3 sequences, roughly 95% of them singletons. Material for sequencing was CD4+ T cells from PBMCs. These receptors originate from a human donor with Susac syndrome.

Here the CDR3 DNA reads TGCGCCAGCTGCGTGAGCTCCTACAATGAGCAGTTCTTC. Translation gives CASCVSSYNEQFF. The chain combines TRBV5-1 with TRBJ2-1; no definite D call. Trimming left V 7 bases short and J 0 bases short, with 8 bases between. This CDR3 comprises 13 residues. CDR1 and CDR2 from the germline V gene are SGHRS and YFSETQ.

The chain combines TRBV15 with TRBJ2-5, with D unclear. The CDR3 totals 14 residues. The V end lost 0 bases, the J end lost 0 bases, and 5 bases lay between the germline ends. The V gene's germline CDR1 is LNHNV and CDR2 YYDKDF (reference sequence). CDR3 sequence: CATSRDRYQETQYF. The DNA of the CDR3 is TGTGCCACCAGCAGAGATAGGTACCAAGAGACCCAGTACTTC.

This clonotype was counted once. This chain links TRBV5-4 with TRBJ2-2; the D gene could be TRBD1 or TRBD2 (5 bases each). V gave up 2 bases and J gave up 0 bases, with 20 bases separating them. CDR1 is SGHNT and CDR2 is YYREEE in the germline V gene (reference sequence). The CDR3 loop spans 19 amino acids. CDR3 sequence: CASSFSLLGPTTNTGELFF. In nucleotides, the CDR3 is TGTGCCAGCAGCTTTAGTTTGCTGGGACCCACGACGAACACCGGGGAGCTGTTTTTT.

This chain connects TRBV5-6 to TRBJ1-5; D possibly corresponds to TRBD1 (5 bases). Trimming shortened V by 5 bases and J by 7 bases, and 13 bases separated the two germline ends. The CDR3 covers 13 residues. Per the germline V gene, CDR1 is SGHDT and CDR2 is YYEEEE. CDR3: CASSKGSRQPQHF. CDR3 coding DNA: TGTGCCAGCAGTAAGGGGTCCAGGCAGCCCCAGCATTTT.

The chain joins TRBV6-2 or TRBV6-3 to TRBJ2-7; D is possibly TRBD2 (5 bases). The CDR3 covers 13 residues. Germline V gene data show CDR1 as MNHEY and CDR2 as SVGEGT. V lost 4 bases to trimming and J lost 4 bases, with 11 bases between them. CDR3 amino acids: CASSSGEKYEQYF. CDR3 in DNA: TGTGCCAGCAGTTCCGGGGAGAAATACGAGCAGTACTTC.

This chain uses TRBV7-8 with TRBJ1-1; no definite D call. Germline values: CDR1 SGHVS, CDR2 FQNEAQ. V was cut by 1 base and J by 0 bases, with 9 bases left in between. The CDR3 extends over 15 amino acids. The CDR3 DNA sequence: TGTGCCAGCAGCTTAGTTCGTACAATGAACACTGAAGCTTTCTTT. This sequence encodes CASSLVRTMNTEAFF.

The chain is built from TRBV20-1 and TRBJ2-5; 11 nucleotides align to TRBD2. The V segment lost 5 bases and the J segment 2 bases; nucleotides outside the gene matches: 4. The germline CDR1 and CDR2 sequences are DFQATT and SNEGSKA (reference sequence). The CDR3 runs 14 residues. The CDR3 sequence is CSAGSGGVQETQYF. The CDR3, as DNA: TGCAGTGCTGGTAGCGGGGGGGTGCAAGAGACCCAGTACTTC.

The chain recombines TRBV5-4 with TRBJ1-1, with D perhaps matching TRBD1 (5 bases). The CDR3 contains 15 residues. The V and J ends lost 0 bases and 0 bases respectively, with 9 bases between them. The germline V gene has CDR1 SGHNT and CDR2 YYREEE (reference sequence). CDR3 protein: CASSLDQGVNTEAFF. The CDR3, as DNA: TGTGCCAGCAGCTTGGACCAGGGTGTGAACACTGAAGCTTTCTTT.

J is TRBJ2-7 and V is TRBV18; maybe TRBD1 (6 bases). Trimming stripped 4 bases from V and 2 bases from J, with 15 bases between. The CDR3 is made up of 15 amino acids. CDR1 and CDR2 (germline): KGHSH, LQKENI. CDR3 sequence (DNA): TGTGCCAGCTCACTTCCCAACAGGGAAGCCTACGAGCAGTACTTC. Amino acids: CASSLPNREAYEQYF.

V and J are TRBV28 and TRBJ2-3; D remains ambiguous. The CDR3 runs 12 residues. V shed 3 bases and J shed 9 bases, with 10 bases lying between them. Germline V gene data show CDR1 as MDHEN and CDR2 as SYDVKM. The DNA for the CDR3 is TGTGCCAGCAGTTTGTCTCCCCTCACGCAGTATTTT. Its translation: CASSLSPLTQYF. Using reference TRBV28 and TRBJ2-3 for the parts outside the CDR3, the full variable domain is DVKVTQSSRYLVKRTGEKVFLECVQDMDHENMFWYRQDPGLGLRLIYFSYDVKMKEKGDIPEGYSVSREKKERFSLILESASTNQTSMYLCASSLSPLTQYFGPGTRLTVL.

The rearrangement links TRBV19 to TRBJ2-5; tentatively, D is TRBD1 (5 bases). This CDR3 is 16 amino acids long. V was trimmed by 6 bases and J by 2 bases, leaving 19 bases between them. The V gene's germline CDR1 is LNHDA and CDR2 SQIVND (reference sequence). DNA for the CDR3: TGTGCCAGTAGCCAAGCACCACCAGGGATACAAGAGACCCAGTACTTC. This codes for CASSQAPPGIQETQYF. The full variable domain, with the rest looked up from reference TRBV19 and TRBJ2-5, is DGGITQSPKYLFRKEGQNVTLSCEQNLNHDAMYWYRQDPGQGLRLIYYSQIVNDFQKGDIAEGYSVSREKKESFPLTVTSAQKNPTAFYLCASSQAPPGIQETQYFGPGTRLLVL.

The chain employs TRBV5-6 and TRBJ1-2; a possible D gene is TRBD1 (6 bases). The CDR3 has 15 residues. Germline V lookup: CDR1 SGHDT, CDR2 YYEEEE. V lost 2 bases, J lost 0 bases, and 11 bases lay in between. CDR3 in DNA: TGTGCCAGCAGCTTTCGACAGGTTACTAACTATGGCTACACCTTC. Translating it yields CASSFRQVTNYGYTF.

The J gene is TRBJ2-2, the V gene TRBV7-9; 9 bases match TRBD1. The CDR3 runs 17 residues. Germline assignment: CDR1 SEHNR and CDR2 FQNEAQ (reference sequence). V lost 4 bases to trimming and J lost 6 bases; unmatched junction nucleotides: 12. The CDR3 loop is CASSSIGTGMFAGELFF. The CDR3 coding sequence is TGTGCCAGCAGCTCTATAGGGACAGGGATGTTCGCCGGGGAGCTGTTTTTT. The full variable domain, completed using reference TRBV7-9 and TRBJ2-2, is DTGVSQNPRHKITKRGQNVTFRCDPISEHNRLYWYRQTLGQGPEFLTYFQNEAQLEKSRLLSDRFSAERPKGSFSTLEIQRTEQGDSAMYLCASSSIGTGMFAGELFFGEGSRLTVL.

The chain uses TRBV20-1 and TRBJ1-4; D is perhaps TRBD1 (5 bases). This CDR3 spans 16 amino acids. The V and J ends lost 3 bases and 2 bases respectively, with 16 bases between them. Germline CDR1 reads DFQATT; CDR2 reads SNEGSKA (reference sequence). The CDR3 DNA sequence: TGCAGTGCTAGCCCCTCCTGGGGGTCGACTAATGAAAAACTGTTTTTT. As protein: CSASPSWGSTNEKLFF.

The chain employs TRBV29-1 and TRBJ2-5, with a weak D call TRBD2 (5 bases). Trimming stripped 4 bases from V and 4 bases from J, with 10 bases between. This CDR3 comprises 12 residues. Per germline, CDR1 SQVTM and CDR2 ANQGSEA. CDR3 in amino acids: CSVAPEGETQYF. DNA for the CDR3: TGCAGCGTTGCCCCAGAGGGAGAGACCCAGTACTTC.

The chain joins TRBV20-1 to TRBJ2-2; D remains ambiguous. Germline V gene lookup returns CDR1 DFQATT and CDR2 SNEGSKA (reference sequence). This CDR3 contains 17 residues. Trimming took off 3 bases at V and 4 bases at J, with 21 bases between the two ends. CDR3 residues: CSASPHRATDGTGELFF. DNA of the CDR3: TGCAGTGCTAGCCCCCACCGGGCTACCGATGGCACCGGGGAGCTGTTTTTT.

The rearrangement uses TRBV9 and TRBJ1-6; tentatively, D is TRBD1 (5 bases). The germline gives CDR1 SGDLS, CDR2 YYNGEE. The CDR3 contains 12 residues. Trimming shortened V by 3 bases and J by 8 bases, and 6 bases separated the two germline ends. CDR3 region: CASSATDSPLHF. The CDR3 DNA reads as TGTGCCAGCAGCGCGACAGATTCACCCCTCCACTTT.

CDR3 in amino acids: CSVRDRVGPYEQYF. CDR3 bases: TGCAGCGTGCGGGACAGGGTTGGCCCCTACGAGCAGTACTTC. The chain is built from TRBV29-1 and TRBJ2-7; 9 bases map to TRBD1. This CDR3 contains 14 residues. CDR1 SQVTM and CDR2 ANQGSEA come from the germline V gene. V gave up 6 bases and J gave up 2 bases; unmatched junction bases: 8.

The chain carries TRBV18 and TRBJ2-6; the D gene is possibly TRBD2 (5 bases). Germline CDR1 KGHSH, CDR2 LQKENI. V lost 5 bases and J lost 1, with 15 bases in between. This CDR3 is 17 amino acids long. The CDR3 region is CASSSSQPGSGANVLTF. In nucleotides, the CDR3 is TGTGCCAGCTCATCCTCACAGCCGGGGTCTGGGGCCAACGTCCTGACTTTC.

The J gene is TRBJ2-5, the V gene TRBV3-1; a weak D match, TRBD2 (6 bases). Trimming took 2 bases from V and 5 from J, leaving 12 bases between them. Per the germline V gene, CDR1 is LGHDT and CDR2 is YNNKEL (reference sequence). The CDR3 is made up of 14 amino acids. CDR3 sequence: CASSQRVRGETQYF. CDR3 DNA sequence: TGTGCCAGCAGCCAAAGGGTCCGGGGGGAGACCCAGTACTTC.

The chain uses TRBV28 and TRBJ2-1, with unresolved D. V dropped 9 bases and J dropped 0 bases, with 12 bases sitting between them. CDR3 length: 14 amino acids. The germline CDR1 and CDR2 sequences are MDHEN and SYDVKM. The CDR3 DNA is TGTGCCAGTATGCCTTTAAGCTCCTACAATGAGCAGTTCTTC. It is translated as CASMPLSSYNEQFF. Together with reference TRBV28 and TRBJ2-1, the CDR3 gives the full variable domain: DVKVTQSSRYLVKRTGEKVFLECVQDMDHENMFWYRQDPGLGLRLIYFSYDVKMKEKGDIPEGYSVSREKKERFSLILESASTNQTSMYLCASMPLSSYNEQFFGPGTRLTVL.

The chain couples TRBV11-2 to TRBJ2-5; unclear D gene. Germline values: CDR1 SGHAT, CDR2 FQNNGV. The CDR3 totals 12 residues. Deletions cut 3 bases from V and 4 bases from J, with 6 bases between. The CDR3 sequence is CASSFTIETQYF. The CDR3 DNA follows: TGTGCCAGCAGCTTCACGATAGAGACCCAGTACTTC.

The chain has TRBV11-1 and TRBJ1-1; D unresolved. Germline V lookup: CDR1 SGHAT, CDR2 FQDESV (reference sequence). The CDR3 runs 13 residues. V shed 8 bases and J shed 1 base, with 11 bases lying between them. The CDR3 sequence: CASQQHRNTEAFF. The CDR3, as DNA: TGTGCCAGCCAGCAACATCGGAACACTGAAGCTTTCTTT.

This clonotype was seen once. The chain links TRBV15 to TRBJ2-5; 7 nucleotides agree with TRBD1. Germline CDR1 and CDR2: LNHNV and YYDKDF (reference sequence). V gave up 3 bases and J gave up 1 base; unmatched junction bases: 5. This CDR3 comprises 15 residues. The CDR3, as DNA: TGTGCCACCAGCAGGGAACAGGGGATCCAAGAGACCCAGTACTTC. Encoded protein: CATSREQGIQETQYF.